This T cell receptor (beta chain) was obtained from a study of vaccination and CD4 T cells after COVID-19. Turning to this clonotype: Its antigen is not identified.

Noted treatment: roughly 10-day PBMC culture with coronavirus spike peptide pools or control peptides (ViraFEST assay). The study sequenced cultured CD4+ T cell DNA using the Oncomine TCR Beta short-read assay. Genomic DNA was extracted from cultured CD4+ T cells. TCRdb reanalysed the PCR reads using MiXCR and keeps one entry per CDR3 protein. The table shows roughly 14,000 distinct CDR3 sequences, with less than 55% occurring only once. This receptor was obtained from a human donor who had recovered from COVID-19. The sequencing input was CD4+ T cells from blood, cultured in vitro.

The CDR3 loop reads CASSTPTRTQPQHF. DNA of the CDR3: TGTGCCAGTAGTACCCCCACACGAACCCAGCCCCAGCATTTT. V gene TRBV19 combines with J gene TRBJ1-5; D remains unclear. Per germline, CDR1 LNHDA and CDR2 SQIVND (reference sequence). This CDR3 spans 14 amino acids. V lost 4 bases and J 7 bases, leaving 14 bases between the germline ends. Variable domain in full (rest from reference TRBV19 and TRBJ1-5): DGGITQSPKYLFRKEGQNVTLSCEQNLNHDAMYWYRQDPGQGLRLIYYSQIVNDFQKGDIAEGYSVSREKKESFPLTVTSAQKNPTAFYLCASSTPTRTQPQHFGDGTRLSIL.